These 22 T cell receptor beta chains came from one sample sequenced in a study of a mutant IDH1 vaccine in newly diagnosed glioma. Their antigen targets remain unknown. Profiling relied on immunoSEQ multiplex PCR, and the TCRdb table lists in-frame clones only, not all of them. The sample has roughly 57,000 clones; around 89% are singletons. Time point specified: week 11, during vaccination. Each dose of the vaccine consisted of 300 ug of mutant IDH1 20-mer peptide, with topical imiquimod. This material consisted of PBMCs, taken from a glioma patient whose treatment included an IDH1 peptide vaccine. The source of these receptors is a man in his forties or fifties with glioma.

V gene TRBV5-8 combines with J gene TRBJ2-5; perhaps D is TRBD1 or TRBD2 (5 bases each). Germline loops: CDR1 SGHTS, CDR2 YDEGEE. Trimming left V 4 bases short and J 7 bases short, with 14 bases between. The CDR3 has 13 amino acids. Written as DNA, the CDR3 is TGTGCCAGCAGCCGGGACCGGCCGGGGACCCAGTACTTC. It yields the protein CASSRDRPGTQYF.

The chain combines TRBV14 with TRBJ2-7; D is uncertain. Trimming took off 0 bases at V and 3 bases at J, with 15 bases between the two ends. The CDR3 has 16 residues. Germline-derived CDR1 and CDR2 are SGHDN and FVKESK. The CDR3 DNA reads TGTGCCAGCAGCCAAGATGTCCGGCACCTGTTCTACGAGCAGTACTTC. It translates to CASSQDVRHLFYEQYF.

The chain joins TRBV7-2 to TRBJ2-2; D uncertain. The CDR3 is 13 amino acids. The V gene's germline CDR1 is SGHTA and CDR2 FQGNSA. V gave up 1 base and J gave up 4 bases, with 4 bases separating them. This CDR3 reads CASSLVATGELFF. The CDR3 DNA follows: TGTGCCAGCAGCTTAGTGGCCACCGGGGAGCTGTTTTTT.

The V gene is TRBV7-2, the J gene TRBJ1-1; a possible D gene is TRBD1 (6 bases). The CDR3 has 14 amino acids. V shed 5 bases and J shed 1 base, with 11 bases lying between them. The germline V gene has CDR1 SGHTA and CDR2 FQGNSA. The CDR3 region is CASSMGTTNTEAFF. The CDR3 coding sequence is TGTGCCAGCAGCATGGGGACAACGAACACTGAAGCTTTCTTT.

This chain connects TRBV4-1 to TRBJ1-5; D unresolved. The CDR3 is 15 amino acids. Trimming took 0 bases from V and 2 from J, leaving 8 bases between them. Germline V gene data show CDR1 as MGHRA and CDR2 as YSYEKL. The CDR3 DNA reads TGCGCCAGCAGCCAAGAAGTGAGCCGCAATCAGCCCCAGCATTTT. Protein sequence: CASSQEVSRNQPQHF.

This chain links TRBV14 with TRBJ1-4, with D tentatively TRBD1 (5 bases). Trimming took 0 bases from V and 3 from J, leaving 8 bases between them. This CDR3 region has 15 residues. Germline loops: CDR1 SGHDN, CDR2 FVKESK. The CDR3, as DNA: TGTGCCAGCAGCCAAGAAGAGGGGTCTAATGAAAAACTGTTTTTT. Its translation is CASSQEEGSNEKLFF.

The table lists this clone with a count of one. The chain is built from TRBV25-1 and TRBJ2-1, with D possibly called TRBD1 or TRBD2 (6 bases each). There are 16 residues in the CDR3. V lost 2 bases to trimming and J lost 5 bases, with 16 bases between them. Looked up from germline, CDR1 is MGHDK and CDR2 is SYGVNS. The CDR3 DNA is TGTGCCAGCAGTGAAGGCTGGGGGGCAGCCGACAATGAGCAGTTCTTC. The encoded protein is CASSEGWGAADNEQFF.

The chain couples TRBV11-3 to TRBJ2-5, with TRBD1 identical over 8 bases. V gave up 8 bases and J gave up 3 bases; unmatched junction bases: 2. CDR3 length: 12 amino acids. Germline values: CDR1 SGHNT, CDR2 YENEEA. CDR3 in DNA: TGTGCCAGCTCAGGGGGCAAAGAGACCCAGTACTTC. Amino acids: CASSGGKETQYF.

The chain couples TRBV28 to TRBJ1-2; TRBD1 aligns across 9 bases. This CDR3 spans 15 amino acids. V lost 6 bases, J lost 4 bases, and 9 bases stayed unmatched. Germline CDR1 reads MDHEN; CDR2 reads SYDVKM. The CDR3, as DNA: TGTGCCAGCAGGCCGGACCTGGGACAGGGCTATGGCTACACCTTC. Translation gives CASRPDLGQGYGYTF.

The V and J genes are TRBV28 and TRBJ2-1, with 7 bases identical to TRBD2. CDR1 MDHEN and CDR2 SYDVKM come from the germline V gene. With V trimmed by 3 bases and J by 4 bases, 12 bases remained unmatched. The CDR3 has 17 amino acids. The CDR3 DNA reads TGTGCCAGCAGTTTTTCTGTTCTAGCGGCGCGTTACAATGAGCAGTTCTTC. Its protein is CASSFSVLAARYNEQFF.

This chain uses TRBV7-9 with TRBJ2-3; the D gene could be TRBD1 or TRBD2 (5 bases each). Trimming shortened V by 9 bases and J by 2 bases, and 15 bases separated the two germline ends. Germline V gene lookup returns CDR1 SEHNR and CDR2 FQNEAQ (reference sequence). CDR3 length equals 14 residues. The CDR3 region has the DNA TGTGCCAGTCTCTCGGGGCGGTACACAGATACGCAGTATTTT. The encoded protein is CASLSGRYTDTQYF.

The rearrangement joins TRBV11-2 to TRBJ1-6; 7 bases are shared with TRBD1. The V gene's germline CDR1 is SGHAT and CDR2 FQNNGV. J gave up 7 bases and V 4 bases, and 4 bases lay outside the gene matches. The CDR3 loop spans 14 amino acids. The CDR3 bases are TGTGCCAGCAGCTACGACAGGGAAAATTCACCCCTCCACTTT. Translation: CASSYDRENSPLHF.

This clone was detected a few times. The gene calls are TRBV7-9 and TRBJ2-1, with unresolved D. Germline CDR1 is SEHNR and CDR2 is FQNEAQ (reference sequence). V was cut by 3 bases and J by 5 bases, with 20 bases left in between. CDR3 length equals 17 residues. CDR3 residues: CASSLAPGRKLNNEQFF. In nucleotides, the CDR3 is TGTGCCAGCAGCTTGGCCCCCGGGCGAAAACTAAACAATGAGCAGTTCTTC.

J is TRBJ1-1 and V is TRBV6-5; D unresolved. Trimming pared 6 bases from V and 1 base from J, leaving 12 bases between. Looked up from germline, CDR1 is MNHEY and CDR2 is SVGAGI. CDR3 length: 14 residues. The DNA for the CDR3 is TGTGCCAGCAGATTAAGGGAGGGGAACACTGAAGCTTTCTTT. This encodes CASRLREGNTEAFF.

The chain links TRBV19 to TRBJ1-3; 7 bases match TRBD1. V trimming: 5 bases; J trimming: 0 bases; junction bases outside the gene matches: 4. The CDR3 consists of 15 residues. Germline lookup yields CDR1 LNHDA and CDR2 SQIVND (reference sequence). CDR3 sequence: CASSLGQSSGNTIYF. As DNA, the CDR3 is TGTGCCAGTAGTCTGGGACAGTCCTCTGGAAACACCATATATTTT.

This rearrangement joins TRBV9 to TRBJ2-7; 7 positions agree with TRBD1. The junction had 6 bases not matched to a gene; V was cut back by 3 bases and J by 3 bases. Germline CDR1 reads SGDLS; CDR2 reads YYNGEE. CDR3 length equals 14 residues. The CDR3 protein is CASSADGTVYEQYF. The CDR3 DNA follows: TGTGCCAGCAGCGCAGACGGGACAGTCTACGAGCAGTACTTC.

The rearrangement joins TRBV11-2 to TRBJ2-3, with D possibly matching TRBD2 (6 bases). Germline CDR1 SGHAT, CDR2 FQNNGV. The V end was cut by 4 bases, the J end by 4 bases, with 15 bases between. The length of the CDR3 is 15 residues. CDR3 sequence (DNA): TGTGCCAGCAGCTCTCTTGGGGGGTGGGCAGATACGCAGTATTTT. Amino acid sequence: CASSSLGGWADTQYF.

The J gene is TRBJ2-7, the V gene TRBV11-2, with 12 positions matching TRBD1. The CDR3 has 15 residues. After removal of 3 bases from V and 5 bases from J, the junction contained 5 bases not matched to a gene. From germline, CDR1 is SGHAT and CDR2 FQNNGV. CDR3 nucleotides: TGTGCCAGCAGCTTCACCGGGACAGGGGGCGACGAGCAGTACGTC. This gives the protein CASSFTGTGGDEQYV.

The gene calls are TRBV18 and TRBJ2-1, with D unresolved. CDR3 length: 13 residues. V was trimmed by 0 bases and J by 8 bases, leaving 8 bases between them. From germline, CDR1 is KGHSH and CDR2 LQKENI. The CDR3 loop reads CASSPPSVYEQFF. The DNA for the CDR3 is TGTGCCAGCTCACCACCGTCAGTATATGAGCAGTTCTTC.

For the CDR3, the DNA is TGTGCCAGCAGCCTCTGGAGGGGGGCGAAGGGGACCACCGGGGAGCTGTTTTTT. This translates into CASSLWRGAKGTTGELFF. The genes are TRBV14 and TRBJ2-2; D may correspond to TRBD1 or TRBD2 (6 bases each). The CDR3 is 18 residues long. In germline, CDR1 is SGHDN, CDR2 FVKESK. V was pared by 4 bases and J by 4 bases, with 22 bases between.

The chain joins TRBV30 to TRBJ1-3; tentative D call: TRBD1 (6 bases). The germline gives CDR1 GTSNPN, CDR2 SVGIG (reference sequence). The V and J ends lost 0 bases and 0 bases respectively, with 6 bases between them. The CDR3 consists of 14 residues. The DNA of the CDR3 is TGTGCCTGGAGTGTAGGGGGCTCTGGAAACACCATATATTTT. Translated, it gives CAWSVGGSGNTIYF.

J is TRBJ1-1 and V is TRBV5-8; no firm D call. V lost 0 bases and J 2 bases, leaving 14 bases between the germline ends. In germline, CDR1 is SGHTS, CDR2 YDEGEE. There are 16 residues in the CDR3. DNA of the CDR3: TGTGCCAGCAGCTTGGGGGAATCGAGGCCAAACACTGAAGCTTTCTTT. Residues: CASSLGESRPNTEAFF.